Presented here are 2 T cell receptor beta chains from one specimen sequenced in a study of regulatory T cells in long-lasting Graves disease. CDR3 regions were amplified by Arm-PCR using iRepertoire HTBI primers to build TCR beta libraries. A single record per CDR3 protein comes from TCRdb applying MiXCR to the multiplex PCR reads. Found here are more than 400,000 distinct CDR3 sequences, 15% to 20% of them singletons; the top ten hold roughly 10%. This sample's time point: newly diagnosed GD, antithyroid drugs for less than 3 months. Following extraction of RNA from PBMCs, that RNA was used to make the TCR library. A further study also used this sample, focusing on T cells in Graves' hyperthyroidism and ophthalmopathy.

The sequencing here drew on peripheral blood mononuclear cells (PBMCs), taken at new diagnosis, from a patient treated with antithyroid drugs. Receptors originate from a woman in her thirties with Graves disease.

In its sample, this clonotype was seen a few times. The chain is built from TRBV12-3 or TRBV12-4 and TRBJ2-3; 12 bases agree with TRBD2. There are 17 residues in the CDR3. With 5 bases clipped from V and 2 bases from J, the junction kept 8 bases outside the gene matches. The CDR3: CASSPRTSGTITDTQYF. CDR3 DNA sequence: TGTGCCAGCAGTCCCCGGACTAGCGGGACGATCACAGATACGCAGTATTTT.

This clonotype was seen a handful of times. The rearrangement links TRBV19 to TRBJ2-5; D remains ambiguous. The CDR3 totals 12 residues. V was trimmed by 5 bases and J by 1 base, leaving 5 bases between them. CDR1 is LNHDA, CDR2 SQIVND, per germline (reference sequence). The CDR3 is CASSESQETQYF. The DNA for the CDR3 is TGTGCCAGTAGTGAGTCCCAAGAGACCCAGTACTTC.